Listed below are T cell receptor beta chains from one sample, sequenced in a study of blood T cell repertoires in COVID-19. Only in-frame clones appear in the TCRdb table, and some are missing; sequencing was by immunoSEQ multiplex PCR. The sample has about 200,000 clones, 80% seen once; the top ten hold 6.9%. The sequencing sample was made of peripheral blood. The receptors derive from a man in his 60s with acute or convalescent COVID-19. Each CDR3 is given with its conserved first and last residue. D genes are given only for firm matches. Rows give clone size only sometimes, using once, few, many, or a class for an expanded clone.

j_call v_call clone_size d_call cdr3_length cdr3_aa cdr3_nt
TRBJ1-3 TRBV5-1 . . 16 CASSLGTEDSGNTIYF TGCGCCAGCAGCTTGGGGACAGAGGATTCTGGAAACACCATATATTTT
TRBJ2-1 TRBV7-9 . TRBD1 16 CASSPTRDSSYNEQFF TGTGCCAGCAGCCCCACCCGGGACAGCTCCTACAATGAGCAGTTCTTC
TRBJ1-1 TRBV7-9 few TRBD1 15 CASSLDGTGADEAFF TGTGCCAGCAGCTTAGACGGGACAGGGGCGGATGAAGCTTTCTTT
TRBJ1-6 TRBV7-9 . . 15 CASSLQASYNSPLHF TGTGCCAGCAGCTTACAGGCCTCCTATAATTCACCCCTCCACTTT
TRBJ2-7 TRBV29-1 . . 14 CSVVGRASPYEQYF TGCAGCGTTGTCGGCAGGGCCTCACCCTACGAGCAGTACTTC
TRBJ2-7 TRBV6-6 . TRBD1 15 CASNLRQGSIHEQYF TGTGCCAGCAACCTTCGACAGGGGAGTATCCACGAGCAGTACTTC
TRBJ1-4 TRBV7-3 . TRBD1 17 CASSLTGGALGKEKLFF TGTGCCAGCAGCTTGACAGGGGGCGCATTGGGAAAGGAAAAACTGTTTTTT
TRBJ1-5 TRBV5-8 . . 15 CASSKGQNSNQPQHF TGTGCCAGCAGCAAAGGACAGAATAGCAATCAGCCCCAGCATTTT
TRBJ1-6 TRBV9 . . 14 CASSVDSLNSPLHF TGTGCCAGCAGCGTAGATTCACTTAATTCACCCCTCCACTTT
TRBJ1-2 TRBV7-9 . TRBD1 13 CASSLGQGYGYTF TGTGCCAGCAGCTTGGGACAGGGATACGGCTACACCTTC
TRBJ2-3 TRBV2 . TRBD2 14 CARAGTSRKDTQYF TGTGCCAGGGCCGGGACTAGCAGGAAGGATACGCAGTATTTT
TRBJ2-2 TRBV18 . . 16 CASSPSFSFNTGELFF TGTGCCAGCTCACCATCCTTTAGCTTCAACACCGGGGAGCTGTTTTTT
TRBJ2-1 TRBV2 . TRBD2 14 CASIAGSNHNEQFF TGTGCCAGCATAGCGGGGAGTAACCACAATGAGCAGTTCTTC
TRBJ1-5 TRBV2 few TRBD1 14 CASSEGQGEQPQHF TGTGCCAGCAGTGAGGGGCAGGGGGAACAGCCCCAGCATTTT
TRBJ2-2 TRBV6-2/TRBV6-3 once . 15 CASSYRLGSTGELFF TGTGCCAGCAGTTACAGGCTAGGGAGCACCGGGGAGCTGTTTTTT
TRBJ2-7 TRBV9 once TRBD1 15 CASSGDGTDSYEQYF TGTGCCAGCAGCGGAGACGGGACAGACTCCTACGAGCAGTACTTC